Listed here is a single TCR beta chain. PCR used 60 Vbeta primers and 13 Jbeta primers. Assay: immunoSEQ multiplex PCR; the TCRdb copy retains only in-frame clones and omits some. The sample lists hundreds of thousands of clones, 80% to 90% occurring once. This entry comes from a study of cytomegalovirus exposure and HLA in healthy donors. Overall study: Among the approximately 400 genotyped donors, around 85% were placed in the Caucasian-associated ancestry cluster.

Sequences were obtained from PBMCs. This receptor was identified in a girl aged 2 to 10 in good health and CMV-seronegative.

The CDR3 loop is CASSVGLAGRLDTQYF. Here the CDR3 DNA reads TGTGCCAGCAGCGTAGGCCTAGCGGGGAGGTTAGATACGCAGTATTTT. The V call is TRBV9, the J call TRBJ2-3; TRBD2 agrees at 9 bases. There are 16 residues in the CDR3. Germline CDR1 SGDLS, CDR2 YYNGEE. The trim removed 0 bases at V and 5 bases at J, leaving 7 bases unmatched.